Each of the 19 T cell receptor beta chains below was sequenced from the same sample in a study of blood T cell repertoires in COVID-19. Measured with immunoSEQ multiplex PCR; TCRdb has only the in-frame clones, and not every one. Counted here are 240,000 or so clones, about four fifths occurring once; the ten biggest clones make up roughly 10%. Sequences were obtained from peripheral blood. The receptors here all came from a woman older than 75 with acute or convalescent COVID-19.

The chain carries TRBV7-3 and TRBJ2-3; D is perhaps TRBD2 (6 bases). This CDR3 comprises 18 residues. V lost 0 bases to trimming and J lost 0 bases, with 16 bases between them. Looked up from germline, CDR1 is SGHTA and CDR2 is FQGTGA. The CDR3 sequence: CASSLTAGTHFSTDTQYF. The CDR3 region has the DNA TGTGCCAGCAGCTTAACGGCGGGGACTCACTTTAGCACAGATACGCAGTATTTT.

The CDR3 DNA reads as TGTGCCATCAGCAACAGGGGCGGGGACACTGAAGCTTTCTTT. It translates to CAISNRGGDTEAFF. The chain is built from TRBV10-3 and TRBJ1-1; 7 nucleotides agree with TRBD1. The CDR3 spans 14 residues. Germline CDR1 ENHRY, CDR2 SYGVKD. J was trimmed by 3 bases and V by 6 bases; bases with no gene match: 7.

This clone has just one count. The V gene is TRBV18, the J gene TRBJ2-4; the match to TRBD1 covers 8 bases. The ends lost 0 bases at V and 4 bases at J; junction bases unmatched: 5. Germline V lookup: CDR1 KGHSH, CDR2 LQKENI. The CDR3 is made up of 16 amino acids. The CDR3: CASSPPQDRVKNIQYF. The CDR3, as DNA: TGTGCCAGCTCACCACCCCAGGACAGGGTGAAAAACATTCAGTACTTC.

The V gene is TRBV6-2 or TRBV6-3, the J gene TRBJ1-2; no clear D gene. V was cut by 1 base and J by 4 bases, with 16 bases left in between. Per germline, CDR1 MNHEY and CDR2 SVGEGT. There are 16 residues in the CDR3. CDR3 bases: TGTGCCAGCAGTTACTTCAAGAGCCTCATTTTCTATGGCTACACCTTC. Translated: CASSYFKSLIFYGYTF.

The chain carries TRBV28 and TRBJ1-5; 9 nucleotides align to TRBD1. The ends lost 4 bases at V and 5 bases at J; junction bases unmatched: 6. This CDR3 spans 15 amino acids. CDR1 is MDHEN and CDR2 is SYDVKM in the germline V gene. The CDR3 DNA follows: TGTGCCAGCAGTTCTTTTCGACAGGGGGATCAGCCCCAGCATTTT. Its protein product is CASSSFRQGDQPQHF.

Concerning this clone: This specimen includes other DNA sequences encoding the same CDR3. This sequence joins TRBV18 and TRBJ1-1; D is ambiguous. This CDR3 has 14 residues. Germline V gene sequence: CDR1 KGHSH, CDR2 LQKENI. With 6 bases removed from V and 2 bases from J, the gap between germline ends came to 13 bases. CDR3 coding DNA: TGTGCCAGCTCCCCGCAAGGAGTAAACACTGAAGCTTTCTTT. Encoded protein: CASSPQGVNTEAFF.

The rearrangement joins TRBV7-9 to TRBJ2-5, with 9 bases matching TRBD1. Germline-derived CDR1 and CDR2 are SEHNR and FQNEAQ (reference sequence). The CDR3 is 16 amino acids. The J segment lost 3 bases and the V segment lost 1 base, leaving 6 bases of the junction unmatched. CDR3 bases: TGTGCCAGCAGCTTAGGACAGGGGGGCCTGAAAGAGACCCAGTACTTC. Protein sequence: CASSLGQGGLKETQYF. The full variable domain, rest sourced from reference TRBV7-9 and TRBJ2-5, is DTGVSQNPRHKITKRGQNVTFRCDPISEHNRLYWYRQTLGQGPEFLTYFQNEAQLEKSRLLSDRFSAERPKGSFSTLEIQRTEQGDSAMYLCASSLGQGGLKETQYFGPGTRLLVL.

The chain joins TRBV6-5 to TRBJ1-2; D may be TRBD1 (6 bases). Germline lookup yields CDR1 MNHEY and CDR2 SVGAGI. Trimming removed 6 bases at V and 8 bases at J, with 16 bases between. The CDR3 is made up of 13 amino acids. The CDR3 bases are TGTGCCAGCAGGCCCAACAGGGAACGGGGCTACACCTTC. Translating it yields CASRPNRERGYTF.

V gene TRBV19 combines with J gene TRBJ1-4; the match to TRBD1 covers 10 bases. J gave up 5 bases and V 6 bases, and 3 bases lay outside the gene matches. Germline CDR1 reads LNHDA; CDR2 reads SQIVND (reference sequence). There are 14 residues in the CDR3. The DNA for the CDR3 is TGTGCCAGTAGCGGGACAGGGGAGAATGAAAAACTGTTTTTT. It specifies CASSGTGENEKLFF.

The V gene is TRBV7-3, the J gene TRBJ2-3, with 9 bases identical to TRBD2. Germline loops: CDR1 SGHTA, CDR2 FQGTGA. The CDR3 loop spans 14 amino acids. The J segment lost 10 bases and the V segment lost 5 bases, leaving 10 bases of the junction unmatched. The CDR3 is CASSPGRGGNPQYF. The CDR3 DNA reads TGTGCCAGCAGCCCTGGGCGGGGGGGCAATCCGCAGTATTTT.

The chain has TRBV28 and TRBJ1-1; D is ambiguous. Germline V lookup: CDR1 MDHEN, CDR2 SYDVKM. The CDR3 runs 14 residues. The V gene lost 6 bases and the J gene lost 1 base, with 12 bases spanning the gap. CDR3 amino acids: CASSPPRGNTEAFF. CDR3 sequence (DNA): TGTGCCAGCAGCCCCCCCCGGGGGAACACTGAAGCTTTCTTT. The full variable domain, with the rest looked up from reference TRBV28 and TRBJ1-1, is DVKVTQSSRYLVKRTGEKVFLECVQDMDHENMFWYRQDPGLGLRLIYFSYDVKMKEKGDIPEGYSVSREKKERFSLILESASTNQTSMYLCASSPPRGNTEAFFGQGTRLTVV.

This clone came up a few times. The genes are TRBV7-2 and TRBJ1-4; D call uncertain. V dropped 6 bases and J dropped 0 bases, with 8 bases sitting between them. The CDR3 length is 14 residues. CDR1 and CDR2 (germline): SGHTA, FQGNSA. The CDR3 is CASRPTTTNEKLFF. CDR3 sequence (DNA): TGTGCCAGCAGACCGACAACAACTAATGAAAAACTGTTTTTT.

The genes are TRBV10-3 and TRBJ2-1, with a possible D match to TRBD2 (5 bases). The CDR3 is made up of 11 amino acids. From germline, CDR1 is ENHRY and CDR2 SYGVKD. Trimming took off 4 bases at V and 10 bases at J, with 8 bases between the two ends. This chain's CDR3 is CAISGGGEQFF. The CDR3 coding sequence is TGTGCCATCAGTGGAGGAGGCGAGCAGTTCTTC.

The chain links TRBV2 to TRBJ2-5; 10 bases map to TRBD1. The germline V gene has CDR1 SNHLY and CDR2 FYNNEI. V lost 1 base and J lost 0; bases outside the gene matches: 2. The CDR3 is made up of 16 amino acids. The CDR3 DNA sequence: TGTGCCAGCAGTGAAGGGGACAGGGGCTACCAAGAGACCCAGTACTTC. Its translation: CASSEGDRGYQETQYF.

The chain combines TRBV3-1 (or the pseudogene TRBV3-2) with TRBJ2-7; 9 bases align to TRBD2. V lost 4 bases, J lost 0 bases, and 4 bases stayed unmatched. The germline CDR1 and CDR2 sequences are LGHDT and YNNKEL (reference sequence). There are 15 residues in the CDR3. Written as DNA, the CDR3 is TGTGCCAGCAGCCCTAGCGGGGCCAACTCCTACGAGCAGTACTTC. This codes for CASSPSGANSYEQYF.

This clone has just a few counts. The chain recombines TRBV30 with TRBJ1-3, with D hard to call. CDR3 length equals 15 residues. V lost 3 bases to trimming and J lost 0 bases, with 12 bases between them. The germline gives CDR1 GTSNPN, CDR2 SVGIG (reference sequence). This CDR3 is CAWRGRGLSGNTIYF. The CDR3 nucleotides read TGTGCCTGGAGAGGCCGTGGACTCTCTGGAAACACCATATATTTT.

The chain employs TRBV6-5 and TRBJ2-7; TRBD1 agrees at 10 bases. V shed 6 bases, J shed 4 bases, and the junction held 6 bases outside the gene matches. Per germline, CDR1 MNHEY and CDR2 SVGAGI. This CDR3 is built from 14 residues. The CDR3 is CASSATGGLYEQYF. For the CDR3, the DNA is TGTGCCAGCAGCGCGACAGGGGGCTTATACGAGCAGTACTTC.

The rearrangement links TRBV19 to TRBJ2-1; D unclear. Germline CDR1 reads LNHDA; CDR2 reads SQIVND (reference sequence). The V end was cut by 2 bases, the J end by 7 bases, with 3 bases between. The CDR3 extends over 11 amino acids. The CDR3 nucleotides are TGTGCCAGTAGTATACTTAATGAGCAGTTCTTC. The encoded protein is CASSILNEQFF.

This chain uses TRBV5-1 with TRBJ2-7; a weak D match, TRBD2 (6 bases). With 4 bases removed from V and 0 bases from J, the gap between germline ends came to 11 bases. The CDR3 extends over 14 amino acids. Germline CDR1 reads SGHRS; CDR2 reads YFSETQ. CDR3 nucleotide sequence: TGCGCCAGCAGCCGGACGGGGGACTCCTACGAGCAGTACTTC. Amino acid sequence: CASSRTGDSYEQYF.